Below are 14 T cell receptor beta chains sequenced from a single sample in a study of molecular identifiers for immune sequencing clone quantification. One entry per CDR3 protein results from TCRdb running MiXCR on the PCR reads. Counted here are roughly 320,000 distinct CDR3 sequences, about 23% occurring once; the ten biggest clones make up roughly 0.7%. Sequencing was done on a sample of naive CD8+ T cells from blood, with Jurkat cell RNA spiked in. Described subset: FACS-sorted CD8+CD4-CCR7+CD45RA+ naive T cells. All receptors come from a human donor in good health. Some libraries in this study had Jurkat cell RNA spiked in.

In regard to this clonotype: This could be a read error, since a much larger clone is one nucleotide away. The V and J genes are TRBV7-8 and TRBJ2-3; possibly TRBD1 or TRBD2 for D (5 bases each). This CDR3 comprises 15 residues. The germline gives CDR1 SGHVS, CDR2 FQNEAQ. The CDR3 here is CASSLIGASTDAQYF. The CDR3 DNA sequence: TGTGCCAGCAGCTTAATCGGGGCAAGCACAGATGCGCAGTATTTT.

This clonotype occurred a few times. The CDR3 sequence is CAWSVRGNQPQHF. The DNA of the CDR3 is TGTGCCTGGAGTGTACGGGGCAATCAGCCCCAGCATTTT. The genes are TRBV30 and TRBJ1-5; D unresolved. V lost 0 bases, J lost 2 bases, and 5 bases lay in between. The CDR3 sequence is 13 residues long. Germline CDR1 and CDR2: GTSNPN and SVGIG (reference sequence).

This clonotype came up many times. This chain uses TRBV19 with TRBJ2-5; D is possibly TRBD2 (5 bases). V shed 7 bases and J shed 9 bases, with 15 bases lying between them. CDR3 length: 12 residues. Germline V gives CDR1 LNHDA, CDR2 SQIVND (reference sequence). CDR3 DNA: TGTGCCAGTACCCCCGGGCACGGGGCCCAGTACTTC. Amino acid sequence: CASTPGHGAQYF. The full variable domain, in which reference TRBV19 and TRBJ2-5 provide the parts outside the CDR3, is DGGITQSPKYLFRKEGQNVTLSCEQNLNHDAMYWYRQDPGQGLRLIYYSQIVNDFQKGDIAEGYSVSREKKESFPLTVTSAQKNPTAFYLCASTPGHGAQYFGPGTRLLVL.

The chain carries TRBV19 and TRBJ1-1, with 7 bases aligning to TRBD1. This CDR3 contains 14 residues. Trimming removed 7 bases from V and 1 base from J; junction bases left unmatched: 6. Germline CDR1 reads LNHDA; CDR2 reads SQIVND (reference sequence). The CDR3 protein is CASNTGVANTEAFF. CDR3 bases: TGTGCCAGTAATACAGGGGTTGCGAACACTGAAGCTTTCTTT.

Of note for this clonotype: A much larger clonotype is one base distant, so this may be a read error. The genes are TRBV28 and TRBJ2-7; possible D gene TRBD2, 5 bases. The V end was cut by 6 bases, the J end by 8 bases, with 17 bases between. The germline V gene encodes CDR1 MDHEN and CDR2 SYDVKM. This CDR3 is 13 amino acids long. The CDR3, as DNA: TGTGCCAGCAGGGAGGCCGGGTTAGTCAAGCAGTACTTC. This gives the protein CASREAGLVKQYF. The full variable domain, its missing parts supplied by reference TRBV28 and TRBJ2-7, is DVKVTQSSRYLVKRTGEKVFLECVQDMDHENMFWYRQDPGLGLRLIYFSYDVKMKEKGDIPEGYSVSREKKERFSLILESASTNQTSMYLCASREAGLVKQYFGPGTRLTVT.

At least ten counts were recorded for this clonotype. V usage is TRBV12-3 or TRBV12-4 and J usage is TRBJ2-6; D might be TRBD1 or TRBD2, each matching 6 bases. The CDR3 is made up of 19 amino acids. Trimming removed 6 bases at V and 5 bases at J, with 26 bases between. The DNA for the CDR3 is TGTGCCAGCAGCCCCCCCCGCGGGACGGGACAAGATAGGGCCAACGTCCTGACTTTC. The encoded protein is CASSPPRGTGQDRANVLTF.

This clonotype was seen many times. V and J are TRBV14 and TRBJ2-6; no clear D gene. The V gene lost 0 bases and the J gene lost 0 bases, with 6 bases spanning the gap. Germline CDR1 and CDR2: SGHDN and FVKESK. The CDR3 extends over 16 amino acids. The DNA of the CDR3 is TGTGCCAGCAGCCAAGATTGGCGCTCTGGGGCCAACGTCCTGACTTTC. Its translation is CASSQDWRSGANVLTF.

This clonotype showed up just a few times. The V call is TRBV5-6, the J call TRBJ1-5; D not certain. V was clipped by 6 bases and J by 7 bases, with 11 bases between them. The CDR3 contains 12 residues. Germline values: CDR1 SGHDT, CDR2 YYEEEE. The CDR3 region has the DNA TGTGCCAGCAACACAGCCTTCCAGCCCCAGCATTTT. Translation gives CASNTAFQPQHF.

There are many counts of this clonotype. The chain joins TRBV30 to TRBJ2-1, with D maybe TRBD2 (5 bases). The ends were cut back, 0 bases at V and 7 bases at J, with 7 bases in the middle. Germline CDR1 reads GTSNPN; CDR2 reads SVGIG (reference sequence). The CDR3 is 12 amino acids. The CDR3 DNA reads as TGTGCCTGGAGTGTTTCGGGGAATGAGCAGTTCTTC. This translates into CAWSVSGNEQFF.

A word on this clonotype: At one end, the junction sequence differs from germline, possibly due to a read error. The rearrangement joins TRBV19 to TRBJ1-5; tentative D call: TRBD1 (5 bases). Germline CDR1 and CDR2: LNHDA and SQIVND (reference sequence). This CDR3 spans 15 amino acids. CDR3 DNA sequence: TGTGCCGGTAGTTACGACAGTTATAGCAATCAGCCCCAGCATTTT. It translates to CAGSYDSYSNQPQHF.

This clonotype was counted ten times or more. This chain joins TRBV29-1 and TRBJ2-3; 10 bases align to TRBD2. The V gene's germline CDR1 is SQVTM and CDR2 ANQGSEA. The J segment lost 3 bases and the V segment lost 0 bases, leaving 15 bases of the junction unmatched. The CDR3 is made up of 19 amino acids. The CDR3 is CSVEDFFPSSGSVTDTQYF. CDR3 DNA sequence: TGCAGCGTTGAAGATTTCTTTCCGTCTAGCGGGAGCGTTACAGATACGCAGTATTTT.

This chain links TRBV7-9 with TRBJ2-7; 8 nucleotides align to TRBD1. CDR1 and CDR2 (germline): SEHNR, FQNEAQ (reference sequence). V lost 4 bases and J lost 5; bases outside the gene matches: 10. This CDR3 has 15 residues. The DNA of the CDR3 is TGTGCCAGCAGCTCCCGTGGCCAGGGGGCGAACGAGCAGTACTTC. It encodes CASSSRGQGANEQYF.

In the case of this clonotype: A clone one base away is much larger, so this may be a read error. CDR3 residues: CASSPSSSLTATQYF. For the CDR3, the DNA is TGTGCCAGCAGCCCGAGCTCGAGCCTGACAGCTACGCAGTATTTT. This rearrangement joins TRBV7-9 to TRBJ2-3, with D possibly matching TRBD1 (5 bases). Germline V gene lookup returns CDR1 SEHNR and CDR2 FQNEAQ (reference sequence). The CDR3 runs 15 residues.

This clonotype was seen a few times. V usage is TRBV29-1 and J usage is TRBJ2-5, with D possibly being TRBD1 (6 bases). The CDR3 has 14 residues. Trimming left V 7 bases short and J 2 bases short, with 17 bases between. The germline V gene encodes CDR1 SQVTM and CDR2 ANQGSEA. The CDR3 DNA reads as TGCAGCGGTACACGACAGGATAAACAAGAGACCCAGTACTTC. This encodes CSGTRQDKQETQYF.